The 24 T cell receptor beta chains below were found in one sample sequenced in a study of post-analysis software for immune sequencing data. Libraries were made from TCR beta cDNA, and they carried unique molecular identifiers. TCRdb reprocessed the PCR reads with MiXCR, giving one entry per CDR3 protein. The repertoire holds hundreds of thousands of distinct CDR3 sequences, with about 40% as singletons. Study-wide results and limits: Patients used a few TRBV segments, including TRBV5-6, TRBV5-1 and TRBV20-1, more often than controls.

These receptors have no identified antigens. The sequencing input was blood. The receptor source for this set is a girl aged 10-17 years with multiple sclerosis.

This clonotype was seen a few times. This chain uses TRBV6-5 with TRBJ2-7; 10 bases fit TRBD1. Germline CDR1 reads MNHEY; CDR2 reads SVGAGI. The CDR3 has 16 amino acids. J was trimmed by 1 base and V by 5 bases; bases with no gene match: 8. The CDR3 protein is CASSLDRGLSSYEQYF. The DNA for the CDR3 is TGTGCCAGCAGTCTCGACAGGGGGCTATCTTCCTACGAGCAGTACTTC.

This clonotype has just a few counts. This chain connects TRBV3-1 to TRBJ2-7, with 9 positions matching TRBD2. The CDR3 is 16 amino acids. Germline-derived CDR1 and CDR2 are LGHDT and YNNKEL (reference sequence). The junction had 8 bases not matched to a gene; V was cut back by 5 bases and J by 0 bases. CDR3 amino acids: CASSYMTSGFSYEQYF. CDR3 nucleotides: TGTGCCAGCAGCTACATGACTAGCGGATTCTCCTACGAGCAGTACTTC.

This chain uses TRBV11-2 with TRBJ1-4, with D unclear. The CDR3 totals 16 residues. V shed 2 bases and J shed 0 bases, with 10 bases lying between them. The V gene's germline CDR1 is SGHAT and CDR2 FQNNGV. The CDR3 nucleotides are TGTGCCAGCAGCTTAAATATGGATACAACTAATGAAAAACTGTTTTTT. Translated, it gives CASSLNMDTTNEKLFF.

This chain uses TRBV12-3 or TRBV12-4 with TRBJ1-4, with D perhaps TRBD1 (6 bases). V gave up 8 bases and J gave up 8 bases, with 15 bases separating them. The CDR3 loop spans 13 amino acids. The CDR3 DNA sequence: TGTGCCAGCTCCACGGGACAAGTAGAAAAACTGTTTTTT. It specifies CASSTGQVEKLFF.

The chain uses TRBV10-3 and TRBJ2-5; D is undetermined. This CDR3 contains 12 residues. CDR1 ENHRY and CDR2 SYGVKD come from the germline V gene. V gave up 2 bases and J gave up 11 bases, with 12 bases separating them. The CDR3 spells CAISEGLAFQYF. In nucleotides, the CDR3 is TGTGCCATCAGTGAGGGGTTGGCATTTCAGTACTTC.

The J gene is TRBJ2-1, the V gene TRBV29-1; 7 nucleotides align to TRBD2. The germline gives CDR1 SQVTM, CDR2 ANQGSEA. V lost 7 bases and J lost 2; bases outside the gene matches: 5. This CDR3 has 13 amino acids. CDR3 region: CSGVGTTYNEQFF. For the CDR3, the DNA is TGCAGCGGGGTCGGGACTACCTACAATGAGCAGTTCTTC.

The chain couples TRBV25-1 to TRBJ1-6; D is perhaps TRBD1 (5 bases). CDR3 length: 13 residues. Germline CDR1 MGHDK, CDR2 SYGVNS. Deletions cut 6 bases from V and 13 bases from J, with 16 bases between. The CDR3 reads CASSPTGRSPLHF. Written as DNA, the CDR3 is TGTGCCAGCAGCCCGACGGGGCGAAGTCCCCTCCACTTT.

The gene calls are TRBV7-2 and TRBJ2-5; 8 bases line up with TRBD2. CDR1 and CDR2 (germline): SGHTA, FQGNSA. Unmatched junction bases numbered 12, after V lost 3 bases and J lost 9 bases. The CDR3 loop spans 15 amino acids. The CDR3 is CASSFPEQRGRAQYF. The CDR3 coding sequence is TGTGCCAGCAGCTTCCCGGAGCAGCGGGGGAGGGCCCAGTACTTC.

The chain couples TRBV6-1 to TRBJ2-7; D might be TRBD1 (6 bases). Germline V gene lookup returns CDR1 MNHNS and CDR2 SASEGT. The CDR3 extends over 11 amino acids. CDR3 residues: CAYRALYEQYF. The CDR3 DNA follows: TGTGCTTACAGGGCCCTCTACGAGCAGTACTTC.

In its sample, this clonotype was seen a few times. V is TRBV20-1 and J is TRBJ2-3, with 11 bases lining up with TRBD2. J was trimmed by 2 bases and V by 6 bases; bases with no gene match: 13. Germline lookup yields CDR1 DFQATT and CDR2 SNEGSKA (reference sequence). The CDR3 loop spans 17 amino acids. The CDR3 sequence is CSAQTSGDKIVTDTQYF. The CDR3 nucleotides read TGCAGTGCCCAGACTAGCGGGGACAAGATAGTCACAGATACGCAGTATTTT.

In DNA, the CDR3 is TGTGCCATCACAGAGGAGGGGAGGGGGAACACTGAAGCTTTCTTT. This codes for CAITEEGRGNTEAFF. The J gene is TRBJ1-1, the V gene TRBV10-3, with TRBD1 as a possible D gene (5 bases). Trimming stripped 7 bases from V and 1 base from J, with 16 bases between. The CDR3 totals 15 residues. Per the germline V gene, CDR1 is ENHRY and CDR2 is SYGVKD.

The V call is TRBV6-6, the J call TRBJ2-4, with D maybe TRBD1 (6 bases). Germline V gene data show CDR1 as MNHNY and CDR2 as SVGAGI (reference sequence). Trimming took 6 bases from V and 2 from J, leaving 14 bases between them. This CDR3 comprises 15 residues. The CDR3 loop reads CASSTQTGSKNIQYF. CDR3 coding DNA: TGTGCCAGCAGCACCCAGACAGGCTCCAAAAACATTCAGTACTTC.

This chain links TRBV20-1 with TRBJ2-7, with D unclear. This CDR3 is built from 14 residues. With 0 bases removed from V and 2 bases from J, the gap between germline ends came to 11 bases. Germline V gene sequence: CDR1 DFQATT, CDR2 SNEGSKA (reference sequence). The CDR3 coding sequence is TGCAGTGCTAGAGAACTCGGACGGACCTACGAGCAGTACTTC. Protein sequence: CSARELGRTYEQYF.

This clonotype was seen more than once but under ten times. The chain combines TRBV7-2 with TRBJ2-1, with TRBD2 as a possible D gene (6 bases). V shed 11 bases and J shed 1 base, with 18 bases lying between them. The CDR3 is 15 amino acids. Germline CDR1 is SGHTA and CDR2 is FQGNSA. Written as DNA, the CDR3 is TGTGCCGTAGCGGCCGGGGCCGGGTCCTACAATGAGCAGTTCTTC. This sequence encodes CAVAAGAGSYNEQFF.

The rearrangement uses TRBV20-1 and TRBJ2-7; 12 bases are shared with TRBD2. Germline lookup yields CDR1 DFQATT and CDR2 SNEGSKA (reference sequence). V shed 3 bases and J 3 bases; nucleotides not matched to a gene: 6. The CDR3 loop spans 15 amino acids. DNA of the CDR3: TGCAGTGCTAGCGGACCACTAGCGGGAGGCTACGAGCAGTACTTC. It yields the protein CSASGPLAGGYEQYF.

The CDR3 region has the DNA TGTGCCAGCAGCCCCCGGGTTGACTATGGCTACACCTTC. Translated, it gives CASSPRVDYGYTF. The chain employs TRBV7-2 and TRBJ1-2; D uncertain. Trimming took 5 bases from V and 3 from J, leaving 10 bases between them. Germline V CDR1 and CDR2: SGHTA, FQGNSA. The CDR3 is 13 amino acids. Variable domain in full (rest from reference TRBV7-2 and TRBJ1-2): GAGVSQSPSNKVTEKGKDVELRCDPISGHTALYWYRQSLGQGLEFLIYFQGNSAPDKSGLPSDRFSAERTGGSVSTLTIQRTQQEDSAVYLCASSPRVDYGYTFGSGTRLTVV.

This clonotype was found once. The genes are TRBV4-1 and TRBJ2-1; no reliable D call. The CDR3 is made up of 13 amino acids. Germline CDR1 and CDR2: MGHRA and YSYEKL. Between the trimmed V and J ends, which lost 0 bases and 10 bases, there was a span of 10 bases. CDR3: CASSQESRDEQFF. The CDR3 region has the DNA TGCGCCAGCAGCCAAGAATCCCGAGACGAGCAGTTCTTC.

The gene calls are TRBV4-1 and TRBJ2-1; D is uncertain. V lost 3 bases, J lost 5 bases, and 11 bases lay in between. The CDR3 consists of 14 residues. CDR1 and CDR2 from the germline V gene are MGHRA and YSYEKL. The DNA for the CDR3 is TGCGCCAGCAGCCACACGGGCGCGAACAATGAGCAGTTCTTC. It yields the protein CASSHTGANNEQFF.

As DNA, the CDR3 is TGTGCCAGCAGCCCATGGACTAGCGGGGACAATGAGCAGTTCTTC. Translation gives CASSPWTSGDNEQFF. The chain employs TRBV9 and TRBJ2-1, with 12 bases matching TRBD2. V lost 4 bases to trimming and J lost 5 bases; unmatched junction nucleotides: 4. The length of the CDR3 is 15 residues. CDR1 is SGDLS and CDR2 is YYNGEE in the germline V gene.

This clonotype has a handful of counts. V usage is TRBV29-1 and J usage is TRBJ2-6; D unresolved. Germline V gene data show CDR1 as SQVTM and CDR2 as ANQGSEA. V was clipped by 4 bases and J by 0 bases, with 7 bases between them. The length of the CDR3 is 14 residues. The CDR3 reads CSVARISGANVLTF. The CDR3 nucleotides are TGCAGCGTTGCACGTATCTCTGGGGCCAACGTCCTGACTTTC.

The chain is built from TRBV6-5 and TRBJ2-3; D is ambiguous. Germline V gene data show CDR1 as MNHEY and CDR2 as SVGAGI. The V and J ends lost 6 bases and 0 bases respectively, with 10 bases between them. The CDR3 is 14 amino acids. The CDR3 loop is CASSVKTSTDTQYF. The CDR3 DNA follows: TGTGCCAGCAGCGTAAAGACTAGCACAGATACGCAGTATTTT.

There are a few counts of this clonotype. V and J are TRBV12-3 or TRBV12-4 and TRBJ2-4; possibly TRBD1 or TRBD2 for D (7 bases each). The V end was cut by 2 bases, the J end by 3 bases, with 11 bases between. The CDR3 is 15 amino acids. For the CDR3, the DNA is TGTGCCAGCAGTTTACAGGGGGGGGACAAAAACATTCAGTACTTC. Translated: CASSLQGGDKNIQYF.

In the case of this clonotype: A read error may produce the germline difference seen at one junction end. In nucleotides, the CDR3 is TGTGCCAGCAGTTTGCTAGGGAGCACAGATGCGCAGTATTTT. Translation: CASSLLGSTDAQYF. V usage is TRBV12-3 or TRBV12-4 and J usage is TRBJ2-3; tentatively, D is TRBD2 (5 bases). This CDR3 is 14 amino acids long.

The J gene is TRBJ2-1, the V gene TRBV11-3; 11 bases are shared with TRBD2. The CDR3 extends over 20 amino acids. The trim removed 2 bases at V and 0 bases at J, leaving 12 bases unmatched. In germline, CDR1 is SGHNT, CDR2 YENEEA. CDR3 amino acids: CASSLFPGLAETRSYNEQFF. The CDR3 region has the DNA TGTGCCAGCAGCTTATTTCCGGGACTAGCGGAAACCCGCTCCTACAATGAGCAGTTCTTC.